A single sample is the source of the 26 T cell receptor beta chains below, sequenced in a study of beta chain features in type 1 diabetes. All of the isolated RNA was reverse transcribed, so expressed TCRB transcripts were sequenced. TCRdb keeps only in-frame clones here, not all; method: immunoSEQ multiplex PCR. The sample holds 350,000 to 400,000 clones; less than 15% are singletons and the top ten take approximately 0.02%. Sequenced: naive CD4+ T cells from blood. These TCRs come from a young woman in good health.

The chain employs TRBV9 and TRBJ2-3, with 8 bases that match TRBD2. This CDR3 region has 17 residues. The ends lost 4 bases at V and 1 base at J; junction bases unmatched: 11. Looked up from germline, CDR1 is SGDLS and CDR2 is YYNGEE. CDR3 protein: CASSSRRSGGRTDTQYF. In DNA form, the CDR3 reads TGTGCCAGCAGCTCCAGGAGGAGCGGGGGACGCACAGATACGCAGTATTTT.

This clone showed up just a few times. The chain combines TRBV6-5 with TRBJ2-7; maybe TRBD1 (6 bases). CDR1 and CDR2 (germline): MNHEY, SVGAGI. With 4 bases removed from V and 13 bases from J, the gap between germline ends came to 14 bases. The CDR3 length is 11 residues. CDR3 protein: CASSFRQALYF. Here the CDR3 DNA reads TGTGCCAGCAGTTTTAGACAGGCCCTTTACTTC.

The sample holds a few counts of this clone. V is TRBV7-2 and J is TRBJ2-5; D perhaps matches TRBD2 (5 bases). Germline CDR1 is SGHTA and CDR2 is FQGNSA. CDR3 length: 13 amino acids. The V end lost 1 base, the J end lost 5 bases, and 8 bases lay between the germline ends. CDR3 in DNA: TGTGCCAGCAGCTTAGTTAGCGTCGAGACCCAGTACTTC. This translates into CASSLVSVETQYF. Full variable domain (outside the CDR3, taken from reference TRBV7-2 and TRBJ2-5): GAGVSQSPSNKVTEKGKDVELRCDPISGHTALYWYRQSLGQGLEFLIYFQGNSAPDKSGLPSDRFSAERTGGSVSTLTIQRTQQEDSAVYLCASSLVSVETQYFGPGTRLLVL.

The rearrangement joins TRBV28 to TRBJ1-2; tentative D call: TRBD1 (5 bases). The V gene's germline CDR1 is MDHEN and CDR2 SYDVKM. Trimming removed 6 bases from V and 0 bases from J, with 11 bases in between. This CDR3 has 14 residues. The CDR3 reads CASRQGGANYGYTF. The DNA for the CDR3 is TGTGCCAGCAGGCAGGGAGGAGCTAACTATGGCTACACCTTC.

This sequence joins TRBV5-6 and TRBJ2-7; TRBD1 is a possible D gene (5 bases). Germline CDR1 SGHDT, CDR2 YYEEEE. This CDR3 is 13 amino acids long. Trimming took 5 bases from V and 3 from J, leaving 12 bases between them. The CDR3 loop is CASRHGHFYEQYF. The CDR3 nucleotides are TGTGCCAGCAGGCACGGACACTTCTACGAGCAGTACTTC.

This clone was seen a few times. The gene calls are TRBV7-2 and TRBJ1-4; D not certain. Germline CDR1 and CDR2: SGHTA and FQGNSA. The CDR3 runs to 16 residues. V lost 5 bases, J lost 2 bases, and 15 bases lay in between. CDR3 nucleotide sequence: TGTGCCAGCAGCAAGAGAACGGGGTCGACTAATGAAAAACTGTTTTTT. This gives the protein CASSKRTGSTNEKLFF. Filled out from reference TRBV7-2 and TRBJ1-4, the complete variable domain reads GAGVSQSPSNKVTEKGKDVELRCDPISGHTALYWYRQSLGQGLEFLIYFQGNSAPDKSGLPSDRFSAERTGGSVSTLTIQRTQQEDSAVYLCASSKRTGSTNEKLFFGSGTQLSVL.

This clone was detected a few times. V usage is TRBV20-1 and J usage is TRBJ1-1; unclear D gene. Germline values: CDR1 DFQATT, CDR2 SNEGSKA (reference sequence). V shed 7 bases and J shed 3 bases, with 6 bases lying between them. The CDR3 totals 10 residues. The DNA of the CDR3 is TGCAGTGTCGGTGACACTGAAGCTTTCTTT. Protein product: CSVGDTEAFF.

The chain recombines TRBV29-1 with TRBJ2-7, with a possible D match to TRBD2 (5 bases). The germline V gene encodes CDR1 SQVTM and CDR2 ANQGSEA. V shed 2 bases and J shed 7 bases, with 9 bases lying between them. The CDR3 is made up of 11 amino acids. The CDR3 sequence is CSVEFPGEQYF. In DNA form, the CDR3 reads TGCAGCGTTGAATTCCCGGGGGAGCAGTACTTC.

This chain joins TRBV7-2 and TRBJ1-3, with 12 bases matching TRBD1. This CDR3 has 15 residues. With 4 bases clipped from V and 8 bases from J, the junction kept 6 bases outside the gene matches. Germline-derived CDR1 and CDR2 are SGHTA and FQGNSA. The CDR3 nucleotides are TGTGCCAGCAGCTGGGGACAGGGGGCGATGGACACCATATATTTT. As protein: CASSWGQGAMDTIYF.

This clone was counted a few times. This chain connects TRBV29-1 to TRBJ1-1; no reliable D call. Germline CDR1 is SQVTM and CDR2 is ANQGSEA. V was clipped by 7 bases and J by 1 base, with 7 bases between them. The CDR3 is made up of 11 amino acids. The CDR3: CSATTNTEAFF. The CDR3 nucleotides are TGCAGCGCAACAACGAACACTGAAGCTTTCTTT. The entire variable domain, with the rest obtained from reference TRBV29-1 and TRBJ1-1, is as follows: SAVISQKPSRDICQRGTSLTIQCQVDSQVTMMFWYRQQPGQSLTLIATANQGSEATYESGFVIDKFPISRPNLTFSTLTVSNMSPEDSSIYLCSATTNTEAFFGQGTRLTVV.

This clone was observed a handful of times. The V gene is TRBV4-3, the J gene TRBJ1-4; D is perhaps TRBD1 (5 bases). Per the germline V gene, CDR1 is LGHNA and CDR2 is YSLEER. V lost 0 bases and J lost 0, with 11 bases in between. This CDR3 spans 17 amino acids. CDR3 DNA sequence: TGCGCCAGCAGCCAAGAACCTCGCAGGGCAACTAATGAAAAACTGTTTTTT. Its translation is CASSQEPRRATNEKLFF.

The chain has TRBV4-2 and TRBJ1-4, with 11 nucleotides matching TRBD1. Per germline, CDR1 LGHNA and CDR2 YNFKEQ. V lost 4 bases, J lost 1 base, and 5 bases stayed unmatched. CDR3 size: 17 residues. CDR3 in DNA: TGTGCCAGCAGCCCCGACGGGACAGGGGGAACTAATGAAAAACTGTTTTTT. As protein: CASSPDGTGGTNEKLFF.

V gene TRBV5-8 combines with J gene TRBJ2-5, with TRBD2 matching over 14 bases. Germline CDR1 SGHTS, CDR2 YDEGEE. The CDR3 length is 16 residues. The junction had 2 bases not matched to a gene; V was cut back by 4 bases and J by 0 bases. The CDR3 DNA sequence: TGTGCCAGCAGCAAGGGACTAGCGGGAGACCAAGAGACCCAGTACTTC. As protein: CASSKGLAGDQETQYF.

The CDR3 loop reads CASSDLAGEETQYF. DNA for the CDR3: TGTGCCAGCTCAGACCTAGCGGGAGAGGAGACCCAGTACTTC. This chain joins TRBV18 and TRBJ2-5, with 10 positions matching TRBD2. The CDR3 extends over 14 amino acids. The ends lost 5 bases at V and 5 bases at J; junction bases unmatched: 5. CDR1 and CDR2 (germline): KGHSH, LQKENI.

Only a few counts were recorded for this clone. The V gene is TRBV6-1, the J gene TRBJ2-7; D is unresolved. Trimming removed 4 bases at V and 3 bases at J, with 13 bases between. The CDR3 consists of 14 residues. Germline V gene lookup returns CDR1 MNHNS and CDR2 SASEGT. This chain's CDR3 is CASSAARSHYEQYF. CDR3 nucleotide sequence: TGTGCCAGCAGTGCCGCTAGGTCGCACTACGAGCAGTACTTC.

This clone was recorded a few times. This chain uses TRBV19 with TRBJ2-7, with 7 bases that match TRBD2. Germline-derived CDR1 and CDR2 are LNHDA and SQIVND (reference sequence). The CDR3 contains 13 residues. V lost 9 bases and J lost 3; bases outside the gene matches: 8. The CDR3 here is CASARGRSYEQYF. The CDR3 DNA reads TGTGCCAGCGCTCGCGGGAGAAGCTACGAGCAGTACTTC.

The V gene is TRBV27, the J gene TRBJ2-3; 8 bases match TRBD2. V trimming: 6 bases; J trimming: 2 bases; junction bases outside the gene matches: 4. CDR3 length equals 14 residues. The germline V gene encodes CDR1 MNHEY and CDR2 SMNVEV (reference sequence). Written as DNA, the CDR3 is TGTGCCAGCAGGTTCGGGAGGGTCACAGATACGCAGTATTTT. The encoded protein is CASRFGRVTDTQYF.

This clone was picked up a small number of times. The CDR3 is CASSLVLAGGVYEQYF. The CDR3 DNA is TGTGCCAGCAGCTTGGTTCTGGCGGGAGGGGTCTACGAGCAGTACTTC. This chain joins TRBV5-4 and TRBJ2-7, with TRBD2 matching 9 bases. The ends lost 0 bases at V and 3 bases at J; junction bases unmatched: 7. CDR3 length: 16 residues. In germline, CDR1 is SGHNT, CDR2 YYREEE (reference sequence).

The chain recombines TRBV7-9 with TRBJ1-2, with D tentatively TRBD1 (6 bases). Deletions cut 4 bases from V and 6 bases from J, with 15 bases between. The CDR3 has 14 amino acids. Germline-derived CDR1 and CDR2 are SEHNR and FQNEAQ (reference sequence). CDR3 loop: CASSSPNRVNGYTF. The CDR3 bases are TGTGCCAGCAGCTCTCCTAACAGGGTCAATGGCTACACCTTC.

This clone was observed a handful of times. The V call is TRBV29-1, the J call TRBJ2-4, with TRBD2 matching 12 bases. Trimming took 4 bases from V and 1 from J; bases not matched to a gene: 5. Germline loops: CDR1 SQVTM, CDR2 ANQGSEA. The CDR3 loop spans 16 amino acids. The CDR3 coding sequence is TGCAGCGTTGGCCTCGGGACTAGCGGGGCCAAAAACATTCAGTACTTC. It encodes CSVGLGTSGAKNIQYF.

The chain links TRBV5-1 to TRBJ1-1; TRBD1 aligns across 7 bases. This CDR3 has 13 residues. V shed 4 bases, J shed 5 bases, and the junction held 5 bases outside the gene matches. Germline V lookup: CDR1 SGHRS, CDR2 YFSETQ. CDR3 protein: CASSPETGTEAFF. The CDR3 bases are TGCGCCAGCAGCCCGGAGACAGGGACTGAAGCTTTCTTT. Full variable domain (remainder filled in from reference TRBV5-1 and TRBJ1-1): KAGVTQTPRYLIKTRGQQVTLSCSPISGHRSVSWYQQTPGQGLQFLFEYFSETQRNKGNFPGRFSGRQFSNSRSEMNVSTLELGDSALYLCASSPETGTEAFFGQGTRLTVV.

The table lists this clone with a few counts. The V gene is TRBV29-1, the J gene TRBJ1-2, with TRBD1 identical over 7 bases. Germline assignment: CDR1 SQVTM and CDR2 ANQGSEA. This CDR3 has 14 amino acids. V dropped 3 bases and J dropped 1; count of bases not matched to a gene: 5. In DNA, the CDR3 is TGCAGCGTTGACGACAGGGCCCTTAACTATGGCTACACCTTC. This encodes CSVDDRALNYGYTF.

This CDR3 is CASIRTSGQETQYF. In DNA, the CDR3 is TGTGCCAGCATCAGGACTAGCGGCCAAGAGACCCAGTACTTC. This rearrangement joins TRBV2 to TRBJ2-5; the match to TRBD2 covers 10 bases. Germline CDR1 reads SNHLY; CDR2 reads FYNNEI. The CDR3 consists of 14 residues. With V trimmed by 7 bases and J by 1 base, 3 bases remained unmatched.

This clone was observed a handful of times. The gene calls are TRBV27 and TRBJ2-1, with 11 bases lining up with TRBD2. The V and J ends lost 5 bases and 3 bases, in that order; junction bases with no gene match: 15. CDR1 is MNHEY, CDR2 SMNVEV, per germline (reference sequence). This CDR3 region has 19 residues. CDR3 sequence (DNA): TGTGCCAGCAGTCTCATAGCGGGAGGGCCTAACTCCGTCTACAATGAGCAGTTCTTC. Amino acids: CASSLIAGGPNSVYNEQFF.

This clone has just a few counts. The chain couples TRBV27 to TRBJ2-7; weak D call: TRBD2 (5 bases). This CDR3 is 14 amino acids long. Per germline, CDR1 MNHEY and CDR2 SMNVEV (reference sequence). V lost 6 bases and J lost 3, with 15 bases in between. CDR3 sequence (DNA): TGTGCCAGCAGCCCCGTAGCGCGGGTCTACGAGCAGTACTTC. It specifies CASSPVARVYEQYF.

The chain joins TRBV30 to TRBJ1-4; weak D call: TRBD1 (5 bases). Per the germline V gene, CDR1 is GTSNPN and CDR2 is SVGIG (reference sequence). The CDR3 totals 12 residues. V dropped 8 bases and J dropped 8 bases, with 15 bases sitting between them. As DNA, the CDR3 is TGTGCCGGTTGGACGGGGGAAGAAAAACTGTTTTTT. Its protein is CAGWTGEEKLFF.